This T cell receptor (beta chain) was found in a study of blood T cell repertoires in COVID-19. Overall study: Whether acute or convalescent, the COVID-19 samples came from the United States, Italy and Spain. T cells, B-cell-depleted T cells, or PBMCs provided the cDNA or gDNA that served as material.

Profiled with immunoSEQ multiplex PCR; TCRdb holds only in-frame clones, not every one. The sample lists 250,000 or so clones, around 87% occurring once. The V segment lost 3 bases and the J segment 7 bases; nucleotides outside the gene matches: 2. This CDR3 has 13 residues. Germline V gene lookup returns CDR1 SGHDT and CDR2 YYEEEE. This chain connects TRBV5-6 to TRBJ1-2; 11 bases match TRBD1. The TCR originated in a woman aged 55 to 70 with COVID-19, enrolled during active disease. Sequenced sample: peripheral blood. The CDR3 spells CASSWGTGGGYTF. In DNA, the CDR3 is TGTGCCAGCAGCTGGGGGACAGGGGGTGGCTACACCTTC.